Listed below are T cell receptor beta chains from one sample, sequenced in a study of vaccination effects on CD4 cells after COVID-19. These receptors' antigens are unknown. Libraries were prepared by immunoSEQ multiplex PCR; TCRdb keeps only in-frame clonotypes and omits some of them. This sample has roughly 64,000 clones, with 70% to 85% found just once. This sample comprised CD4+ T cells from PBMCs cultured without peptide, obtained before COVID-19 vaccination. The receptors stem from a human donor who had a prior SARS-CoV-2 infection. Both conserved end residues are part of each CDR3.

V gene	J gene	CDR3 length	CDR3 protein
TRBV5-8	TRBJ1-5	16	CASSLETGTLNQPQHF
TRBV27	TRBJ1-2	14	CASSSQRTGYGYTF
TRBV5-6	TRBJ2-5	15	CASSPGGNVQETQYF
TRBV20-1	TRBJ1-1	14	CSASHQGWRTEAFF
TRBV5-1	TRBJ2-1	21	CASSLGRGRSGWGQYYNEQFF
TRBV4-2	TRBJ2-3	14	CASSQGWGADTQYF
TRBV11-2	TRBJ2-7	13	CASSLDRSYEQYF
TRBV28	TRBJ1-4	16	CASSSDSLATNEKLFF
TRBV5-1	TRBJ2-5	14	CASSLTSGTETQYF
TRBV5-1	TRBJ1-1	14	CASSLDGRNTEAFF
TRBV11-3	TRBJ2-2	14	CASSRRGQAGELFF
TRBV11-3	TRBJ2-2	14	CASKVGRNTGELFF
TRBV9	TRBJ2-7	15	CASSIQAGTGYEQYF
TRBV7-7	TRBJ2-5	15	CASSLEFRGQETQYF
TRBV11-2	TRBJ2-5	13	CASSTLAEETQYF
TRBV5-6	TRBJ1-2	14	CASSLQTANYGYTF
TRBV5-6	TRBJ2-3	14	CASSLGLASDTQYF
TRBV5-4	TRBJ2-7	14	CASSSSVETYEQYF
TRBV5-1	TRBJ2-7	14	CASSLPAGNDEQYF
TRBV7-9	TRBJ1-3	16	CASSLLVPYSGNTIYF
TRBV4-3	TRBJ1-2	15	CASSQDGDRGHGYTF
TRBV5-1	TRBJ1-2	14	CASSWDRGNYGYTF
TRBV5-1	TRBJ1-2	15	CASSLDGQGAYGYTF
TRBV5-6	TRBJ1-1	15	CASSLTGTGYTEAFF
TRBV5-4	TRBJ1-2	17	CASSLAVLGQGLYGYTF
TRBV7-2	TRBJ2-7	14	CASSRDRDSYEQYF
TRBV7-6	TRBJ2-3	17	CASSFRLGQTGAYTQYF
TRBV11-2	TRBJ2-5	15	CASSLGVEARETQYF
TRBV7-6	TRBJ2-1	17	CASSLLGTSGVYNEQFF
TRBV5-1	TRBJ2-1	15	CASSLGQSSYNEQFF
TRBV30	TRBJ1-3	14	CAWSGLGPGNTIYF
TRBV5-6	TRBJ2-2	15	CASSFGQKNTGELFF
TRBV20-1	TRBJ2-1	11	CSAMRGTTQFF
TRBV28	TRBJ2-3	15	CASKRDRNPTDTQYF
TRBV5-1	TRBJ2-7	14	CASSLSGGPNEQYF
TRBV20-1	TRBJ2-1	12	CSASKPDNEQFF
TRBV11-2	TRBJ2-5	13	CASSPGFQETQYF
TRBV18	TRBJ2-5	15	CASSPGTGGQETQYF
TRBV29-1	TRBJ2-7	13	CSVAPGQGYEQYF
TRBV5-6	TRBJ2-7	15	CASRGTGSSAEEQYF
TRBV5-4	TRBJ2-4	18	CASSLATSGRGAKNIQYF
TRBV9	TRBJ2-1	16	CASSVEPGSLDDEQFF
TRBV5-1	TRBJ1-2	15	CASSLIGQELYGYTF
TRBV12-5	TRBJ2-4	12	CASGEEINIQYF
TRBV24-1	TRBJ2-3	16	CATSDVTGGSSDTQYF
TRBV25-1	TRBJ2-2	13	CASRQSGTGELFF
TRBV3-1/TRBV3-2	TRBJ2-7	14	CASSQDWSSYEQYF